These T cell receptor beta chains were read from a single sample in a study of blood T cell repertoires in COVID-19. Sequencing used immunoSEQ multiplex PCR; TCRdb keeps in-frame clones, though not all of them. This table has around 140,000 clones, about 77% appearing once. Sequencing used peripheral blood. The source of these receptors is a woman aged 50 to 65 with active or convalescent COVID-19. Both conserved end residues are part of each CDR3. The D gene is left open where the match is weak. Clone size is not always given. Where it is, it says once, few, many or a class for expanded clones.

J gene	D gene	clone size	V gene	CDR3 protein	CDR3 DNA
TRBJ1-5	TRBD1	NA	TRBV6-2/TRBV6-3	CASSYNVGGWGNQPQHF	TGTGCCAGCAGTTACAATGTAGGGGGCTGGGGCAATCAGCCCCAGCATTTT
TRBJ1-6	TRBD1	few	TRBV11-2	CASRRDYRGLHSPLHF	TGTGCCAGCAGACGAGACTACAGGGGGTTACATTCACCCCTCCACTTT
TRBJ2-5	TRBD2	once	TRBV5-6	CASSLISGGETQYF	TGTGCCAGCAGCTTAATCAGCGGGGGAGAGACCCAGTACTTC
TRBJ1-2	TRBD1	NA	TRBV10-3	CAISEGQGAVSGYTF	TGTGCCATCAGTGAGGGGCAGGGGGCTGTCTCTGGCTACACCTTC
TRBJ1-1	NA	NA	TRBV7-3	CASSSQENTEAFF	TGTGCCAGCAGCTCACAGGAGAACACTGAAGCTTTCTTT
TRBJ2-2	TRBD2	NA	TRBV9	CASSPRTSGPGGELFF	TGTGCCAGCAGCCCAAGGACTAGCGGGCCGGGCGGGGAGCTGTTTTTT
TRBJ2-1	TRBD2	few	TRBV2	CASSALVAGGSNEQFF	TGTGCCAGCAGTGCTTTAGTAGCGGGGGGGAGCAATGAGCAGTTCTTC
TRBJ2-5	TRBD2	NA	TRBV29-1	CSVEKGGRGETQYF	TGCAGCGTTGAAAAGGGCGGGAGAGGAGAGACCCAGTACTTC
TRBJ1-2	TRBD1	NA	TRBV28	CASSRRTGGFNYGYTF	TGTGCCAGCAGTCGTAGGACAGGGGGGTTTAACTATGGCTACACCTTC
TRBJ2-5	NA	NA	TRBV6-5	CASRRRDRFQETQYF	TGTGCCAGCAGGAGGCGGGACAGATTCCAAGAGACCCAGTACTTC
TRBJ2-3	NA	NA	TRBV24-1	CATSEPPGAQYF	TGTGCCACCAGTGAACCGCCAGGTGCGCAGTATTTT
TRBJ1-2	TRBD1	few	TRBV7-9	CASSPRDRGSYGYTF	TGTGCCAGCAGCCCCCGGGACAGGGGGTCCTATGGCTACACCTTC
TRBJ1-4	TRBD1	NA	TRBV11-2	CASSLARQGFLGGKLFF	TGTGCCAGCAGCTTGGCCCGACAGGGATTCCTAGGTGGAAAACTGTTTTTT
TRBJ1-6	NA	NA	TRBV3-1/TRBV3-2	CASSQRGSSYNSPLHF	TGTGCCAGCAGCCAAAGAGGGAGCTCCTATAATTCACCCCTCCACTTT
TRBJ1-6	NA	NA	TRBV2	CASSEEADNSPLHF	TGTGCCAGCAGTGAGGAAGCGGATAATTCACCCCTCCACTTT
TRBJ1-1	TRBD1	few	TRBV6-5	CASGRTGMNTEAFF	TGTGCCAGCGGGAGGACAGGGATGAACACTGAAGCTTTCTTT
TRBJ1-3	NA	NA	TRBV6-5	CASSYGRGLTGNTIYF	TGTGCCAGCAGTTACGGGCGGGGGCTCACTGGAAACACCATATATTTT
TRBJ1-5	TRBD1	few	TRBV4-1	CASGQGVPQHF	TGCGCCAGCGGACAGGGGGTTCCCCAGCATTTT
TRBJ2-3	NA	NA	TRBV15	CATSEGRTTDTQYF	TGTGCCACCAGCGAGGGCAGAACCACAGATACGCAGTATTTT
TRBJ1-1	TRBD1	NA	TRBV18	CASSPRDRRTEAFF	TGTGCCAGCTCACCACGGGACAGGCGGACTGAAGCTTTCTTT
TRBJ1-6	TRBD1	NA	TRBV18	CASSRIRDRGMDNSPLHF	TGTGCCAGCTCACGCATCCGGGACAGGGGAATGGATAATTCACCCCTCCACTTT
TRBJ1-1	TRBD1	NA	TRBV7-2	CASSFYPTGGNTEAFF	TGTGCCAGCAGCTTTTACCCGACAGGGGGGAACACTGAAGCTTTCTTT
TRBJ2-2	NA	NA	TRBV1	CTSSGRRDITYGELFF	TGCACCAGCAGCGGCCGCCGGGACATAACTTACGGGGAGCTGTTTTTT
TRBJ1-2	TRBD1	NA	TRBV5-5	CASSHYRQGRDGYTF	TGTGCCAGCAGCCATTATAGACAGGGTCGTGATGGCTACACCTTC
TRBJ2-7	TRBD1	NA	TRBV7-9	CASSEDRGLTYEQYF	TGTGCCAGCAGCGAGGACAGGGGGTTAACCTACGAGCAGTACTTC
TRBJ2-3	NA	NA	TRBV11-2	CASSPRDLDTDTQYF	TGTGCCAGCAGCCCCCGGGACTTGGACACAGATACGCAGTATTTT
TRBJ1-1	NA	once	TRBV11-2	CASSLSSPNTEAFF	TGTGCCAGCAGCTTATCGTCCCCGAACACTGAAGCTTTCTTT
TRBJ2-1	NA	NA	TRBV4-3	CASSQDSTVSYNEQFF	TGCGCCAGCAGCCAAGATTCGACAGTCTCCTACAATGAGCAGTTCTTC
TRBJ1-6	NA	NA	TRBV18	CASSPNGGRTNSPLHF	TGTGCCAGCTCACCAAATGGGGGCAGGACCAATTCACCCCTCCACTTT
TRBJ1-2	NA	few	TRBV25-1	CASSDLSGGYTF	TGTGCCAGCAGTGACCTCTCTGGCGGCTACACCTTC
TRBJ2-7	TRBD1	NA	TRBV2	CASNLWTGFSYEQYF	TGTGCCAGCAATCTTTGGACAGGTTTCTCCTACGAGCAGTACTTC
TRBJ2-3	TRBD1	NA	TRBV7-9	CASSPRGTGTDTQYF	TGTGCCAGCAGCCCTAGAGGGACAGGCACAGATACGCAGTATTTT
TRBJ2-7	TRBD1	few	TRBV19	CASSHRGAYEQYF	TGTGCCAGTAGTCACAGGGGCGCCTACGAGCAGTACTTC
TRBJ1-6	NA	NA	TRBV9	CASSVTEGFDNSPLHF	TGTGCCAGCAGCGTAACAGAGGGTTTCGATAATTCACCCCTCCACTTT
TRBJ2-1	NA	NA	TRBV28	CASSLWSGYNEQFF	TGTGCCAGCAGTCTGTGGAGCGGATACAATGAGCAGTTCTTC
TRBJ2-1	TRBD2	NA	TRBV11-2	CASSLQLAGRGHEQFF	TGTGCCAGCAGCTTACAATTAGCGGGAAGGGGTCATGAGCAGTTCTTC
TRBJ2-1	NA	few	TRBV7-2	CASSFSREEQFF	TGTGCCAGCAGCTTTTCTAGGGAGGAGCAGTTCTTC
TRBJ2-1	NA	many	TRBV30	CAWMGRNEQFF	TGTGCCTGGATGGGGAGGAATGAGCAGTTCTTC
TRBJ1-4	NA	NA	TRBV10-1	CASSDMCDSTNEKLFF	TGCGCCAGCAGTGACATGTGTGACTCAACTAATGAAAAACTGTTTTTT
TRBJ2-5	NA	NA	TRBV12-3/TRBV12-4	CASSFGGGETQYF	TGTGCCAGCAGTTTCGGGGGTGGGGAGACCCAGTACTTC
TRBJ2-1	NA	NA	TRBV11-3	CASSFSGIYNEQFF	TGTGCCAGCAGCTTCAGCGGAATCTACAATGAGCAGTTCTTC
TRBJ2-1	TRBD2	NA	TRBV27	CASGEGAAGTSGRIYNEQFF	TGTGCCAGCGGTGAGGGAGCAGCCGGGACTAGCGGGAGAATATACAATGAGCAGTTCTTC
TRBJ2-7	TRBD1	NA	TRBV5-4	CASSLQGPVNEQYF	TGTGCCAGCAGCTTACAGGGGCCGGTCAACGAGCAGTACTTC
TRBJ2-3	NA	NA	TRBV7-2	CASSNDNTDTQYF	TGTGCCAGCAGCAACGACAACACAGATACGCAGTATTTT
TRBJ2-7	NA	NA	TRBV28	CASSFLDTYEQYF	TGTGCCAGCAGTTTCCTCGACACCTACGAGCAGTACTTC
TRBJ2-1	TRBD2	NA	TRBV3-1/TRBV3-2	CASSRPPRGESYNEQFF	TGTGCCAGCAGCCGTCCCCCCCGGGGGGAATCCTACAATGAGCAGTTCTTC
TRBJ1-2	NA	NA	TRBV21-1	CASKVGLGQGDGYTF	TGTGCCAGCAAGGTGGGTTTGGGACAGGGGGATGGCTACACCTTC